This section outlines one TCR beta chain sequence together with its context. Its antigen is unknown. This specimen belongs to a study of T cell responses to AZD1222 COVID-19 vaccine. General study findings and limits: The donor cohort was predominantly white British with a female majority, and clonal diversity may have been underestimated. Recipients of AZD1222 seropositive at baseline numbered only 5 to 7. Every sample of the repertoires postdated the peak T cell response.

CDR3 size: 15 residues. Trimming removed 5 bases from V and 4 bases from J; junction bases left unmatched: 8. CDR1 SGHAT and CDR2 FQDESV come from the germline V gene (reference sequence). Repertoires were generated with immunoSEQ multiplex PCR, while TCRdb's copy carries only in-frame clones and drops some. The profile shows around 140,000 clones, 90% to 95% of them singletons. Sequenced here: peripheral blood, sampled after recovery from COVID-19. V and J are TRBV11-1 and TRBJ1-1, with 9 bases lining up with TRBD1. The clonotype comes from an adult who had recovered from COVID-19. DNA of the CDR3: TGTGCCAGCAGCCACGTACAGGGGGCAGGCACTGAAGCTTTCTTT. It encodes CASSHVQGAGTEAFF.